A selection of T cell receptor beta chains follows, all from one sample in a study of T-cell reconstitution after alpha-beta-depleted transplantation in children. TCRdb ran MiXCR on the PCR reads and lists one entry per CDR3 protein. This table holds about 610,000 distinct CDR3 sequences, about 10% found once. Sample: PBMCs from the stem cell graft donor, taken from the stem cell graft. The receptors were gathered from a human donor who donated a stem cell graft to a child with acute myeloid leukemia. The CDR3 runs from the conserved cysteine through the conserved F or W. D genes are given only for firm matches. The listing skips clone size in some rows; elsewhere it reads once, few, many or a size class.

d_gene,j_gene,v_gene,abundance,CDR3aa,CDR3nt
-,TRBJ1-4,TRBV28,-,CASSPPGSPNEKLFF,TGTGCCAGCAGTCCCCCGGGAAGTCCTAATGAAAAACTGTTTTTT
-,TRBJ2-7,TRBV15,few,CATSPIRDGYEQYF,TGTGCCACCAGCCCAATTAGGGACGGCTACGAGCAGTACTTC
-,TRBJ2-3,TRBV7-8,many,CASSLRSWAAPGTQYF,TGTGCCAGCAGCTTAAGAAGTTGGGCCGCACCGGGTACGCAGTATTTT
-,TRBJ2-1,TRBV6-5,many,CASSYSWEIYNEQFF,TGTGCCAGCAGTTACTCGTGGGAGATCTACAATGAGCAGTTCTTC
TRBD2,TRBJ2-7,TRBV3-1,many,CASSLTLGTSGSSYEQYF,TGTGCCAGCAGCCTAACACTAGGGACTAGCGGAAGCTCCTACGAGCAGTACTTC
TRBD2,TRBJ2-5,TRBV29-1,many,CSVWGLAGEETQYF,TGCAGCGTTTGGGGACTAGCGGGAGAAGAGACCCAGTACTTC
TRBD2,TRBJ2-1,TRBV5-1,few,CASSLGRASGSSDEQFF,TGCGCCAGCAGCTTGGGTCGCGCTAGCGGGAGTAGTGATGAGCAGTTCTTC
-,TRBJ1-5,TRBV5-1,many,CASSLDPYSNQPQHF,TGCGCCAGCAGCTTGGACCCTTATAGCAATCAGCCCCAGCATTTT
TRBD2,TRBJ2-1,TRBV7-2,-,CASSGPLAGGSYNEQFF,TGTGCCAGCAGCGGTCCACTAGCGGGAGGCTCCTACAATGAGCAGTTCTTC
-,TRBJ1-1,TRBV27,few,CASSLSGQPGAFF,TGTGCCAGCAGTTTATCTGGCCAGCCCGGGGCTTTCTTT
-,TRBJ2-1,TRBV9,many,CASSVGGLTYNEQFF,TGTGCCAGCAGCGTGGGGGGACTGACCTACAATGAGCAGTTCTTC
-,TRBJ2-2,TRBV29-1,few,CSVAGTPNTGELFF,TGCAGCGTAGCCGGGACACCCAACACCGGGGAGCTGTTTTTT
-,TRBJ2-1,TRBV30,-,CAWSVLAGPGEQFF,TGTGCCTGGAGTGTACTTGCGGGACCGGGGGAGCAGTTCTTC
-,TRBJ2-1,TRBV14,many,CASSPRAGIYNEQFF,TGTGCCAGCAGCCCAAGGGCGGGGATCTACAATGAGCAGTTCTTC
-,TRBJ2-2,TRBV6-6,many,CASSFRVTGELFF,TGTGCCAGCAGTTTCAGGGTGACCGGGGAGCTGTTTTTT
TRBD2,TRBJ2-1,TRBV5-1,many,CASSLGAGTSGIYNEQFF,TGCGCCAGCAGCCTGGGTGCGGGGACTAGCGGGATATACAATGAGCAGTTCTTC
-,TRBJ2-7,TRBV28,-,CASSSAGTTETYEQYF,TGTGCCAGCAGCTCCGCCGGGACCACTGAAACCTACGAGCAGTACTTC
-,TRBJ1-2,TRBV10-3,many,CAISERDTDNYGYTF,TGTGCCATCAGTGAGCGGGACACAGATAACTATGGCTACACCTTC
-,TRBJ2-2,TRBV6-5,many,CASRETTGELFF,TGTGCCAGCAGGGAGACCACCGGGGAGCTGTTTTTT
-,TRBJ1-4,TRBV20-1,many,CSARDRTLLNEKLFF,TGCAGTGCTAGAGATCGAACCCTGCTAAATGAAAAACTGTTTTTT